This TCR beta chain was identified in a study of cytomegalovirus exposure and HLA in healthy donors (dated by TCRdb to the late 2010s). Background for the entire study: According to a later analysis, the roughly 130 validation repertoires were produced on the same platform as the roughly 600 repertoires of the first cohort. The study aimed to test whether signatures of past pathogen exposure could be identified by cataloging public T cell receptors. A separate validation cohort of about 110 different subjects was used in addition to the approximately 700-subject first cohort. High-throughput TCR immunosequencing, statistical association of individual TCRs with disease status, and machine learning were combined to predict cytomegalovirus infection status. Results and caveats for the whole study, not just this receptor: A total of roughly 160 TCR beta chains were listed by the study as associated with cytomegalovirus. Across donors, most TCR sequences were observed very rarely, whereas some public TCRs were present in many individuals. A later analysis lacked HLA typing for the validation cohort, so it scored co-occurrence in that cohort across all 110 or so repertoires. In both the original and validation cohorts, the classifier was reported to diagnose cytomegalovirus status with high specificity and sensitivity. Of the cluster scores, 85% to 95% were above 0 in a later analysis, which found that TCRs clustered in the first cohort also tended to co-occur in the 95 to 150 validation repertoires. It was suggested by the authors that the approach could potentially be generalized to other disease states and immunological phenotypes. Three of the identified cytomegalovirus-associated TCR beta chains were confirmed in vitro to be specific for cytomegalovirus antigens.

The donors were included in the validation cohort of roughly 120 subjects, a group kept apart from the approximately 690-subject first cohort. As to this clone: Its antigen is currently not known. Base qualities are not provided; no much larger clone lies one nucleotide away.

V loses 1 base of germline sequence and J loses 5 bases, and the interval between the two ends is 14 bases. The CDR3 has 15 amino acids, counting the end cysteine and phenylalanine. Only the CDR3 region is kept as DNA, spanning 45 bases read in frame from base 1. The germline V gene (reference sequence) specifies LNHDA as CDR1 and SQIVND as CDR2. The method was the immunoSEQ multiplex PCR assay. Per the authors' processing: To diagnose cytomegalovirus status from the catalog of TCR beta chain sequences, a statistical classification framework was built. TCRdb took this table from immuneACCESS and kept in-frame rearrangements with V and J called. Such tables lack part of the clones; where checked against another copy, unresolved V genes explain under half of the gap, and the rest is unexplained. V and J calls and clone size are given by that table; D and trimming were obtained from the DNA. This sample has tens of thousands of clones in its table, and more than 95% of those were observed once. The ten biggest clones cover around 2.4% of the sample.

The sequenced sample consisted of PBMCs. The receptor chain draws on TRBV19 and TRBJ2-5; a weak D assignment points to TRBD2 (7 bases agree). The receptor's source is a man between 18 and 29 years old in good health and CMV-seronegative. In nucleotide form, the sequence is TGTGCCAGTAGTATAGTTGGGGGGGCAGGGGAGACCCAGTACTTC. It translates to CASSIVGGAGETQYF.